This T cell receptor (beta chain) is from a study of T cells in Graves' hyperthyroidism and ophthalmopathy. There are 17 residues in the CDR3. The V and J ends lost 5 bases and 3 bases, in that order; junction bases with no gene match: 11. CDR1 and CDR2 (germline): SNHLY, FYNNEI. Researchers took RNA transcripts and amplified the TCR beta CDR3 regions from them. The HTBI primer set was used in a first-round RT-PCR of the TCR CDR3. TCRdb passed the multiplex PCR reads through MiXCR, listing each CDR3 protein once. Of under 700,000 distinct CDR3 sequences in the sample, about 45% were seen once. Study-level points and caveats: The majority of expanded thyroid clonotypes above 0.001 also appeared in blood.

A few counts support this clonotype. Antigen: not known. Disease duration under 2 months; hyperthyroidism patients were aged 18 to 65. Diagnoses rested on clinical symptoms, serum thyroxine and TRAb, thyroid ultrasound and orbital computed tomography. The sequence was collected from a woman younger than 35 with Graves' hyperthyroidism. The specimen was peripheral blood or thyroid tissue (not recorded which). The chain combines TRBV2 with TRBJ2-2, with 8 bases fitting TRBD1. CDR3 nucleotides: TGTGCCAGCAGTATCCGCATCAGACAGGGGCACACCGGGGAGCTGTTTTTT. Translating it yields CASSIRIRQGHTGELFF. The whole variable domain, remainder taken from reference TRBV2 and TRBJ2-2, is EPEVTQTPSHQVTQMGQEVILRCVPISNHLYFYWYRQILGQKVEFLVSFYNNEISEKSEIFDDQFSVERPDGSNFTLKIRSTKLEDSAMYFCASSIRIRQGHTGELFFGEGSRLTVL.